What follows are 9 T cell receptor beta chains derived from one specimen sequenced in a study of T-cell reconstitution after alpha-beta-depleted transplantation in children. A TCRbeta library incorporating unique molecular identifiers was prepared. MiXCR was run by TCRdb on the PCR reads, yielding one entry per CDR3 protein. The repertoire holds 250,000 to 300,000 distinct CDR3 sequences, with roughly 9.1% as singletons. The sequencing used PBMCs, collected before TCRalphabeta/CD19-depleted stem cell transplant. These receptors were obtained from a boy in the first two years of life with acute myeloid leukemia, due to receive a stem cell transplant.

This clonotype was seen many times. The chain employs TRBV6-5 and TRBJ2-3; TRBD2 might be the D (6 bases). With 2 bases removed from V and 3 bases from J, the gap between germline ends came to 15 bases. The germline V gene has CDR1 MNHEY and CDR2 SVGAGI. The CDR3 has 16 amino acids. The CDR3 DNA reads TGTGCCAGCAGTTACCGACTAGATAAACGGACAGATACGCAGTATTTT. Its protein is CASSYRLDKRTDTQYF.

The genes are TRBV5-6 and TRBJ1-5, with TRBD1 as a possible D gene (5 bases). This CDR3 comprises 16 residues. V was shortened by 1 base and J by 2 bases, with 13 bases between the two germline ends. Germline loops: CDR1 SGHDT, CDR2 YYEEEE. CDR3 nucleotides: TGTGCCAGCAGCTTGATCGGCAGAGGGGGCAATCAGCCCCAGCATTTT. It yields the protein CASSLIGRGGNQPQHF. The full variable domain, in which reference TRBV5-6 and TRBJ1-5 provide the parts outside the CDR3, is DAGVTQSPTHLIKTRGQQVTLRCSPKSGHDTVSWYQQALGQGPQFIFQYYEEEERQRGNFPDRFSGHQFPNYSSELNVNALLLGDSALYLCASSLIGRGGNQPQHFGDGTRLSIL.

At least ten counts were recorded for this clonotype. The chain employs TRBV6-1 and TRBJ2-3; possible D gene TRBD1, 5 bases. Trimming left V 7 bases short and J 3 bases short, with 14 bases between. CDR3 length equals 14 residues. Germline V gene sequence: CDR1 MNHNS, CDR2 SASEGT. This CDR3 is CASKGRVPTDTQYF. The CDR3, as DNA: TGTGCCAGCAAGGGCAGGGTGCCGACAGATACGCAGTATTTT.

This sequence joins TRBV23-1 and TRBJ2-1; D possibly uses TRBD1 or TRBD2 (5 bases each). TRBV23-1 is assigned to the ORF class and has an uncertain function. Trimming took off 6 bases at V and 7 bases at J, with 16 bases between the two ends. The CDR3 totals 14 residues. The CDR3 region has the DNA TGCGCCAGCAGGGGACGGGATTTAGGGAATGAGCAGTTCTTC. Translating gives CASRGRDLGNEQFF.

Comments on this clonotype: Since a much larger clone is just one base distant, this may be a read error. This chain joins TRBV7-9 and TRBJ2-2; 9 positions match TRBD1. This CDR3 has 15 amino acids. CDR1 SEHNR and CDR2 FQNEAQ come from the germline V gene (reference sequence). CDR3 sequence: CASSRDRVHTGEPFF. Here the CDR3 DNA reads TGTGCCAGCAGTCGGGACAGGGTTCACACCGGGGAGCCGTTTTTT. Looking up the rest from reference TRBV7-9 and TRBJ2-2 gives the full variable domain: DTGVSQNPRHKITKRGQNVTFRCDPISEHNRLYWYRQTLGQGPEFLTYFQNEAQLEKSRLLSDRFSAERPKGSFSTLEIQRTEQGDSAMYLCASSRDRVHTGEPFFGEGSRLTVL.

This clonotype has ten or more counts. The chain joins TRBV12-3 or TRBV12-4 to TRBJ2-2; a possible D gene is TRBD1 (6 bases). Trimming removed 4 bases at V and 1 base at J, with 10 bases between. CDR3 length: 15 amino acids. The CDR3 DNA is TGTGCCAGCAGTTCAAGGGGGTGGAACACCGGGGAGCTGTTTTTT. Residues: CASSSRGWNTGELFF.

This clonotype was recorded many times. The chain has TRBV7-2 and TRBJ2-7; 10 bases align to TRBD2. The CDR3 is 15 residues long. After removal of 0 bases from V and 7 bases from J, the junction contained 6 bases not matched to a gene. Germline CDR1 SGHTA, CDR2 FQGNSA. CDR3 DNA: TGTGCCAGCAGCTTAGCGCTAGCGGGAGTAGGGGAGCAGTACTTC. This encodes CASSLALAGVGEQYF.

This sequence joins TRBV5-1 and TRBJ2-7, with 7 bases fitting TRBD2. V was pared by 1 base and J by 2 bases, with 6 bases of the junction left unmatched. The CDR3 extends over 15 amino acids. Germline lookup yields CDR1 SGHRS and CDR2 YFSETQ. CDR3 in amino acids: CASSLTGGPPYEQYF. CDR3 bases: TGCGCCAGCAGCTTGACGGGGGGACCTCCCTACGAGCAGTACTTC.

This clonotype was recorded at least ten times. The J gene is TRBJ2-3, the V gene TRBV12-3 or TRBV12-4; TRBD1 is a possible D gene (6 bases). The CDR3 length is 16 residues. V lost 2 bases and J lost 2, with 14 bases in between. The CDR3 DNA reads as TGTGCCAGCAGTTTATGGTCAGGGGCCAACACAGATACGCAGTATTTT. This encodes CASSLWSGANTDTQYF.